This entry lists 28 T cell receptor beta chains sequenced from one sample in a study of T cell repertoires in ileal Crohn's disease. Time point described: neoterminal ileum biopsy at postoperative endoscopy, about 6 months after surgery. Sequenced by immunoSEQ multiplex PCR; TCRdb stores in-frame clones only, minus some. The data hold about 62,000 clones, with roughly 91% observed a single time. The sequencing input was ileal tissue. These receptors all stem from an adult with Crohn's disease.

The chain uses TRBV5-1 and TRBJ2-1, with D uncertain. V lost 4 bases and J 7 bases, leaving 12 bases between the germline ends. CDR1 and CDR2 from the germline V gene are SGHRS and YFSETQ. The CDR3 has 13 amino acids. The CDR3 reads CASSPVTLNEQFF. The CDR3 bases are TGCGCCAGCAGCCCGGTGACTCTTAATGAGCAGTTCTTC.

This chain links TRBV19 with TRBJ1-2; TRBD1 matches 8 bases. CDR3 length equals 13 residues. Unmatched junction bases numbered 5, after V lost 7 bases and J lost 4 bases. The germline CDR1 and CDR2 sequences are LNHDA and SQIVND (reference sequence). In DNA form, the CDR3 reads TGTGCCAGTATCGGGACAGGCGGCTATGGCTACACCTTC. Encoded protein: CASIGTGGYGYTF.

J is TRBJ2-1 and V is TRBV7-3; 8 positions agree with TRBD2. Germline assignment: CDR1 SGHTA and CDR2 FQGTGA. V lost 2 bases to trimming and J lost 8 bases; unmatched junction nucleotides: 17. The CDR3 is 18 amino acids. The CDR3 DNA reads as TGTGCCAGCAGCTTATTTGGCCGAGGGGCGGGAGGAAACCATGAGCAGTTCTTC. Translating it yields CASSLFGRGAGGNHEQFF.

The chain carries TRBV4-1 and TRBJ2-1, with TRBD2 matching over 8 bases. This CDR3 comprises 15 residues. Germline V lookup: CDR1 MGHRA, CDR2 YSYEKL. V gave up 1 base and J gave up 3 bases; unmatched junction bases: 2. CDR3 coding DNA: TGCGCCAGCAGCCAAGCTGCGGGAGGCTACAATGAGCAGTTCTTC. The encoded protein is CASSQAAGGYNEQFF.

The chain couples TRBV7-8 to TRBJ1-5; D is unresolved. Germline V lookup: CDR1 SGHVS, CDR2 FQNEAQ. Trimming took 0 bases from V and 2 from J, leaving 14 bases between them. The CDR3 spans 17 residues. In nucleotides, the CDR3 is TGTGCCAGCAGCTTAGCACGAGGGTTTGGAGGCAATCAGCCCCAGCATTTT. Translated, it gives CASSLARGFGGNQPQHF.

The chain uses TRBV7-2 and TRBJ2-3; D unresolved. V shed 5 bases and J shed 3 bases, with 9 bases lying between them. Germline V CDR1 and CDR2: SGHTA, FQGNSA. The CDR3 length is 13 residues. The CDR3 nucleotides are TGTGCCAGCAGCGTCGCCAGGACAGATACGCAGTATTTT. Its protein is CASSVARTDTQYF.

The V gene is TRBV30, the J gene TRBJ1-2; D unclear. CDR3 length: 11 residues. Looked up from germline, CDR1 is GTSNPN and CDR2 is SVGIG (reference sequence). Trimming cost V 5 bases and J 8 bases, with 12 bases left between them. The CDR3 loop reads CAWLERLGYTF. In DNA, the CDR3 is TGTGCCTGGCTTGAGCGACTCGGCTACACCTTC.

The V and J genes are TRBV11-3 and TRBJ2-3; TRBD2 matches 9 bases. In germline, CDR1 is SGHNT, CDR2 YENEEA. The CDR3 is made up of 15 amino acids. The trim removed 2 bases at V and 6 bases at J, leaving 6 bases unmatched. The CDR3 DNA reads as TGTGCCAGCAGCTTACGTTCAGCGGGAGGTGATACGCAGTATTTT. It codes for CASSLRSAGGDTQYF.

This chain uses TRBV11-2 with TRBJ1-1, with D unclear. The germline CDR1 and CDR2 sequences are SGHAT and FQNNGV. CDR3 length equals 12 residues. Trimming removed 7 bases at V and 8 bases at J, with 14 bases between. For the CDR3, the DNA is TGTGCCAGCACCAAGACCCTGAGGGAAGCTTTCTTT. This encodes CASTKTLREAFF.

In its sample, this clone was seen once. J is TRBJ1-4 and V is TRBV14; the D gene is possibly TRBD1 (5 bases). This CDR3 is built from 16 residues. Trimming took off 1 base at V and 1 base at J, with 10 bases between the two ends. The germline V gene encodes CDR1 SGHDN and CDR2 FVKESK. Here the CDR3 reads CASSQAGGLTNEKLFF. The CDR3 DNA reads TGTGCCAGCAGCCAAGCGGGGGGACTAACTAATGAAAAACTGTTTTTT.

The chain is built from TRBV18 and TRBJ1-2; maybe TRBD1 (5 bases). CDR1 and CDR2 (germline): KGHSH, LQKENI. V was trimmed by 3 bases and J by 7 bases, leaving 15 bases between them. This CDR3 comprises 14 residues. CDR3 in DNA: TGTGCCAGCTCACCCAGGGCTGAAGTCGGTGGCTACACCTTC. Translated, it gives CASSPRAEVGGYTF.

V gene TRBV19 combines with J gene TRBJ2-5; D remains unclear. Trimming took 6 bases from V and 0 from J, leaving 14 bases between them. CDR3 length: 15 amino acids. Germline V lookup: CDR1 LNHDA, CDR2 SQIVND (reference sequence). The CDR3 sequence: CASSKSISYQETQYF. CDR3 DNA: TGTGCCAGTAGCAAGAGTATTTCGTACCAAGAGACCCAGTACTTC.

This chain uses TRBV4-3 with TRBJ1-5, with 7 bases fitting TRBD1. The CDR3 is 15 amino acids. Germline-derived CDR1 and CDR2 are LGHNA and YSLEER. The trim removed 0 bases at V and 7 bases at J, leaving 6 bases unmatched. This CDR3 reads CASSQEGGRLQPQHF. CDR3 sequence (DNA): TGCGCCAGCAGCCAAGAAGGGGGCAGACTACAGCCCCAGCATTTT.

V is TRBV5-8 and J is TRBJ2-5, with 7 bases matching TRBD1. This CDR3 is built from 13 residues. V shed 4 bases, J shed 5 bases, and the junction held 5 bases outside the gene matches. Germline V gene lookup returns CDR1 SGHTS and CDR2 YDEGEE. The CDR3 bases are TGTGCCAGCAGCCGAACAGGGGTGGAGACCCAGTACTTC. Its protein product is CASSRTGVETQYF.

The V gene is TRBV2, the J gene TRBJ2-2, with a possible D match to TRBD1 (5 bases). Trimming pared 6 bases from V and 6 bases from J, leaving 11 bases between. Germline V gene lookup returns CDR1 SNHLY and CDR2 FYNNEI. The CDR3 length is 13 residues. Here the CDR3 DNA reads TGTGCCAGCAGCACAGGTCCGGCCGGGGAGCTGTTTTTT. Translated, it gives CASSTGPAGELFF.

This clone was found once. The chain joins TRBV13 to TRBJ2-7; maybe TRBD1 (5 bases). With 2 bases removed from V and 1 base from J, the gap between germline ends came to 12 bases. The CDR3 is 15 amino acids. From germline, CDR1 is PRHDT and CDR2 FYEKMQ (reference sequence). The CDR3 bases are TGTGCCAGCAGCTTATTGGGGCACGTGTCCTACGAGCAGTACTTC. Translation: CASSLLGHVSYEQYF.

This clone is classed as medium-sized (0.01 to 0.1%). The chain links TRBV6-1 to TRBJ1-4, with D possibly TRBD1 on 5 matching bases. V was pared by 1 base and J by 4 bases, with 7 bases between. Germline values: CDR1 MNHNS, CDR2 SASEGT. This CDR3 is built from 14 residues. The CDR3 DNA reads as TGTGCCAGCAGTGAAGGACAGCATAATGAAAAACTGTTTTTT. Translation: CASSEGQHNEKLFF.

The table lists this clone with a few counts. The chain has TRBV14 and TRBJ1-2; D not resolved. The CDR3 loop spans 15 amino acids. The germline V gene encodes CDR1 SGHDN and CDR2 FVKESK. Trimming shortened V by 0 bases and J by 2 bases, and 10 bases separated the two germline ends. CDR3 sequence reads: CASSQDLHSNYGYTF. DNA for the CDR3: TGTGCCAGCAGCCAAGATCTTCACAGCAACTATGGCTACACCTTC.

This clone has a handful of counts. The chain has TRBV2 and TRBJ2-7; TRBD2 matches 7 bases. The CDR3 is made up of 16 amino acids. Germline V gene sequence: CDR1 SNHLY, CDR2 FYNNEI. V lost 1 base and J lost 0; bases outside the gene matches: 6. CDR3 nucleotide sequence: TGTGCCAGCAGTGAAGAGGTAGCGGGCAGCTCCTACGAGCAGTACGTC. It codes for CASSEEVAGSSYEQYV.

The rearrangement links TRBV9 to TRBJ2-2, with TRBD2 as a possible D gene (6 bases). Deletions cut 2 bases from V and 5 bases from J, with 16 bases between. The CDR3 covers 16 residues. CDR1 is SGDLS and CDR2 is YYNGEE in the germline V gene. CDR3 sequence: CASSVGGAGGTGELFF. The CDR3 nucleotides read TGTGCCAGCAGCGTGGGAGGAGCGGGTGGGACCGGGGAGCTGTTTTTT.

V is TRBV9 and J is TRBJ1-2; 8 nucleotides line up with TRBD1. The germline V gene has CDR1 SGDLS and CDR2 YYNGEE. The J segment lost 8 bases and the V segment lost 3 bases, leaving 9 bases of the junction unmatched. The CDR3 runs 14 residues. CDR3 sequence reads: CASSAPGTGPGYTF. The CDR3 DNA is TGTGCCAGCAGCGCCCCCGGGACAGGCCCAGGCTACACCTTC.

This clone was counted only a few times. V and J are TRBV18 and TRBJ1-5; perhaps TRBD1 as D (6 bases). V was shortened by 6 bases and J by 4 bases, with 13 bases between the two germline ends. CDR1 and CDR2 from the germline V gene are KGHSH and LQKENI. The CDR3 has 14 residues. The CDR3 region has the DNA TGTGCCAGCTCTACGGCAGGGGATAATCAGCCCCAGCATTTT. It is translated as CASSTAGDNQPQHF.

The chain uses TRBV2 and TRBJ1-5; TRBD1 is a possible D gene (5 bases). The CDR3 runs to 18 residues. Trimming removed 4 bases from V and 2 bases from J, with 21 bases in between. CDR1 is SNHLY and CDR2 is FYNNEI in the germline V gene. CDR3 DNA: TGTGCCAGCAGTGCAGAGTTGGCGGGGGGAGGCGGCAATCAGCCCCAGCATTTT. Protein: CASSAELAGGGGNQPQHF.

The rearrangement joins TRBV30 to TRBJ2-5, with 12 bases aligning to TRBD2. The CDR3 has 16 amino acids. Germline lookup yields CDR1 GTSNPN and CDR2 SVGIG (reference sequence). The trim removed 0 bases at V and 5 bases at J, leaving 7 bases unmatched. In DNA, the CDR3 is TGTGCCTGGAGTGTAGGGCTAGCGGGAGGGTTGGAGACCCAGTACTTC. Translated, it gives CAWSVGLAGGLETQYF.

The rearrangement links TRBV6-1 to TRBJ2-7; no clear D gene. Looked up from germline, CDR1 is MNHNS and CDR2 is SASEGT. With 8 bases removed from V and 3 bases from J, the gap between germline ends came to 8 bases. The CDR3 extends over 11 amino acids. In DNA, the CDR3 is TGTGCCAGCGACGGATACTACGAGCAGTACGTC. It is translated as CASDGYYEQYV.

V gene TRBV18 combines with J gene TRBJ1-1, with a tentative D call TRBD1 (5 bases). Germline CDR1 and CDR2: KGHSH and LQKENI. The CDR3 totals 14 residues. V was shortened by 4 bases and J by 4 bases, with 13 bases between the two germline ends. The CDR3 bases are TGTGCCAGCTCACGCCAGGGACTGGGCACTGAAGCTTTCTTT. It encodes CASSRQGLGTEAFF. The full variable domain, in which reference TRBV18 and TRBJ1-1 provide the parts outside the CDR3, is NAGVMQNPRHLVRRRGQEARLRCSPMKGHSHVYWYRQLPEEGLKFMVYLQKENIIDESGMPKERFSAEFPKEGPSILRIQQVVRGDSAAYFCASSRQGLGTEAFFGQGTRLTVV.

The chain combines TRBV18 with TRBJ2-2; 9 nucleotides align to TRBD2. Per germline, CDR1 KGHSH and CDR2 LQKENI. The length of the CDR3 is 15 residues. The V gene end was trimmed by 8 bases and the J gene end by 1 base; junction bases not matched to a gene: 5. The CDR3 is CASRKLAGNTGELFF. CDR3 coding DNA: TGTGCCAGCCGTAAACTAGCGGGGAACACCGGGGAGCTGTTTTTT.

Points on this clone: Other DNA variants within this sample encode the same CDR3. The chain is built from TRBV19 and TRBJ1-1; D unclear. The CDR3 length is 14 residues. Germline V gene sequence: CDR1 LNHDA, CDR2 SQIVND (reference sequence). V was trimmed by 5 bases and J by 2 bases, leaving 12 bases between them. The CDR3 region is CASSLRVPNTEAFF. CDR3 DNA sequence: TGTGCCAGTAGTCTACGGGTTCCCAACACTGAAGCTTTCTTT. The whole variable domain, remainder taken from reference TRBV19 and TRBJ1-1, is DGGITQSPKYLFRKEGQNVTLSCEQNLNHDAMYWYRQDPGQGLRLIYYSQIVNDFQKGDIAEGYSVSREKKESFPLTVTSAQKNPTAFYLCASSLRVPNTEAFFGQGTRLTVV.